The clone carrying this TCR beta chain has only a few counts. Antigen unknown. A much larger clone lies one base from this, so it may be a read error. The entry originates in a study of tumor-infiltrating lymphocytes in primary liver carcinoma. Study-level findings and limits: Pairs of tumor regions overlapped more than tumor-adjacent and tumor-blood pairs did.

Total RNA amounting to 500 ng was the source from which TCR beta cDNA was made with a constant-region primer. Three nested multiplex PCR rounds of slightly modified ARM-PCR generated TCR beta libraries. Primers for the first two PCR rounds were TRBV1-TRBV30 forward primers and a C-beta reverse primer (approximately 10 cycles per round). TCRdb re-derived calls from the multiplex PCR reads in MiXCR, one entry per CDR3 protein. The sample records around 170,000 distinct CDR3 sequences, 60% being singletons. The V gene's germline CDR1 is SGHAT and CDR2 FQNNGV. The CDR3 sequence is 13 residues long. V lost 7 bases and J 3 bases, leaving 13 bases between the germline ends. In addition to blood RNA drawn from unsorted whole blood, germline DNA was extracted.

This chain joins TRBV11-2 and TRBJ2-7; the D gene could be TRBD1 or TRBD2 (6 bases each). The material sequenced was peripheral blood. This receptor was identified in a man aged 40-55 years with primary liver carcinoma and hepatitis B virus infection. The CDR3 is CASNGGGFYEQYF. CDR3 in DNA: TGTGCCAGCAACGGAGGGGGTTTCTACGAGCAGTACTTC.